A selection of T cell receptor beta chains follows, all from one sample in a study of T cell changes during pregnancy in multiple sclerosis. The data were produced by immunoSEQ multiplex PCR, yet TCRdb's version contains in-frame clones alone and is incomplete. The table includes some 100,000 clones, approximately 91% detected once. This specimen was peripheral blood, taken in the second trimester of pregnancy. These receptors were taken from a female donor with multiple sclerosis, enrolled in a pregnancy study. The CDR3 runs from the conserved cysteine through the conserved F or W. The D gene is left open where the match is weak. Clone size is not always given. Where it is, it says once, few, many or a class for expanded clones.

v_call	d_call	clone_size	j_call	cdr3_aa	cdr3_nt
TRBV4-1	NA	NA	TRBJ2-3	CASSQATGVDTQYF	TGCGCCAGCAGCCAAGCAACGGGAGTAGATACGCAGTATTTT
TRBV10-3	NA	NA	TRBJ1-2	CAISESLDSYGYTF	TGTGCCATCAGTGAGTCGCTTGACAGCTATGGCTACACCTTC
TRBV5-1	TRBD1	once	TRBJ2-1	CASSLARQGPRTLGNEQFF	TGCGCCAGCAGCTTGGCGAGACAGGGGCCCAGGACTCTGGGGAATGAGCAGTTCTTC
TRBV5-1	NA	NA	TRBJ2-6	CASSLAGSGANVLTF	TGCGCCAGCAGCTTGGCGGGATCCGGGGCCAACGTCCTGACTTTC
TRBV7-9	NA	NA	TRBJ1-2	CASSHMNGNYGYTF	TGTGCCAGCAGCCATATGAACGGTAACTATGGCTACACCTTC
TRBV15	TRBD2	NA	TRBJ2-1	CATSRDGTSGLDEQFF	TGTGCCACCAGCAGAGATGGGACTAGCGGGCTCGATGAGCAGTTCTTC
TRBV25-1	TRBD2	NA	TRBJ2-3	CASSEWGLADTDTQYF	TGTGCCAGCAGTGAATGGGGACTAGCGGACACAGATACGCAGTATTTT
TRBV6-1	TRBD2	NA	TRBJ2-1	CASSELAGGPYNEQFF	TGTGCCAGCAGTGAACTAGCGGGAGGCCCCTACAATGAGCAGTTCTTC
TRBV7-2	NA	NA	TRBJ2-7	CASSSSGAGIPSYEQYF	TGTGCCAGCAGCTCCAGCGGTGCGGGCATCCCCTCCTACGAGCAGTACTTC
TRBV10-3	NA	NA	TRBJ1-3	CAIRDRYSGNTIYF	TGTGCCATCAGGGACAGATACTCTGGAAACACCATATATTTT
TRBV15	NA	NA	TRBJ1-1	CATSRDRALEAFF	TGTGCCACCAGCAGAGACAGGGCTCTTGAAGCTTTCTTT
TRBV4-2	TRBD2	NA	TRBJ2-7	CASSQDVVGTGGYEQYF	TGTGCCAGCAGCCAAGATGTAGTCGGGACGGGAGGCTACGAGCAGTACTTC
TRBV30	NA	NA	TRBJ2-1	CACSLVLGPGEQFF	TGTGCCTGCTCTCTAGTGTTGGGGCCGGGTGAGCAGTTCTTC
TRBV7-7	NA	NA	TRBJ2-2	CASSSPSSGELFF	TGTGCTAGCAGCTCGCCTAGCTCCGGGGAGCTGTTTTTT
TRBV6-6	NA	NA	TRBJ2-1	CASSYWTEPPYNEQFF	TGTGCCAGCAGTTACTGGACAGAACCTCCCTACAATGAGCAGTTCTTC
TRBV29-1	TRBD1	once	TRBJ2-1	CSVVNRGSNEQFF	TGCAGCGTTGTTAACAGGGGGTCCAATGAGCAGTTCTTC
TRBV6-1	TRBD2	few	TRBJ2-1	CASCQMGLAYNEQFF	TGTGCCAGCTGCCAAATGGGACTAGCCTACAATGAGCAGTTCTTC
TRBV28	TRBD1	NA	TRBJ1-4	CASSPGTGNLRAATNEKLFF	TGTGCCAGCAGCCCGGGGACAGGGAACCTCCGGGCAGCAACTAATGAAAAACTGTTTTTT
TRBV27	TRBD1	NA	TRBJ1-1	CASSFGQGVTEAFF	TGTGCCAGCAGTTTTGGACAGGGGGTGACTGAAGCTTTCTTT
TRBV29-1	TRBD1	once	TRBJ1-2	CSARWTGGSGYTF	TGCAGCGCCCGTTGGACAGGGGGCAGCGGCTACACCTTC
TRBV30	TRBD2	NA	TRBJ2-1	CAWSPGGGKQFF	TGTGCCTGGAGTCCCGGGGGGGGTAAGCAGTTCTTC
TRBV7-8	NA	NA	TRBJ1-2	CASSLGVVGYTF	TGTGCCAGCAGCTTGGGAGTGGTAGGCTACACCTTC
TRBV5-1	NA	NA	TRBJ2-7	CASSLSGGEQYF	TGCGCCAGCAGCTTGTCCGGGGGCGAGCAGTACTTC
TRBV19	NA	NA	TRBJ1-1	CASRSPRGEAFF	TGTGCCAGTAGATCCCCGCGAGGTGAAGCTTTCTTT
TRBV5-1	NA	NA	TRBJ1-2	CASNYDTGSYGYTF	TGCGCCAGCAACTATGACACAGGGTCCTATGGCTACACCTTC
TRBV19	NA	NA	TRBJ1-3	CASSIFRDDSGNTIYF	TGTGCCAGTAGTATATTCCGGGATGACTCTGGAAACACCATATATTTT
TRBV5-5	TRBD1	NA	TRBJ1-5	CASRDTGGSGQPQHF	TGTGCCAGCAGGGATACAGGGGGATCCGGTCAGCCCCAGCATTTT
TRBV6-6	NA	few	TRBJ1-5	CASSGGTASNQPQHF	TGTGCCAGCAGTGGAGGGACGGCGAGCAATCAGCCCCAGCATTTT
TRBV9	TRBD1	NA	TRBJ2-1	CASSVGTGGVVNEQFF	TGTGCCAGCAGCGTAGGGACAGGGGGGGTCGTCAATGAGCAGTTCTTC
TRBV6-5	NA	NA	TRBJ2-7	CASRPRGYEQYF	TGTGCCAGCAGGCCCAGGGGCTACGAGCAGTACTTC
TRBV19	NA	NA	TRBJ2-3	CASSSSIQVAGTQYF	TGTGCCAGTAGTTCGTCCATACAGGTGGCTGGTACGCAGTATTTT
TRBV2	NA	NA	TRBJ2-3	CASSDLGGLAPESQYF	TGTGCCAGCAGTGATCTGGGGGGGCTAGCACCCGAGTCGCAGTATTTT
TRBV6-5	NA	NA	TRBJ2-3	CASSYLHLGGPDTQYF	TGTGCCAGCAGTTACCTGCACCTCGGGGGTCCAGATACGCAGTATTTT
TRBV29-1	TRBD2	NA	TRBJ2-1	CSVVGLARAYNEQFF	TGCAGCGTTGTTGGACTAGCTCGAGCCTACAATGAGCAGTTCTTC